A selection of T cell receptor beta chains follows, all from one sample in a study of blood T cell repertoires in COVID-19. The assay was immunoSEQ multiplex PCR, and TCRdb's table has in-frame clones only and misses some. The table records over 150,000 clones, 84% of them present only once. Sequencing input: peripheral blood. The receptors were sampled from a human donor in a cohort sampled during active COVID-19. Each CDR3 is given without its conserved first and last residue. Clone size is shown for a subset of rows, as once, few, many or a class of expanded clone.

j_gene | v_gene | abundance | CDR3aa
TRBJ1-5 | TRBV11-2 | . | ASSLAGPGNQPQH
TRBJ2-5 | TRBV6-6 | once | ASSTRDRGGETQY
TRBJ2-5 | TRBV15 | . | ATSGQRTSGRETQY
TRBJ1-5 | TRBV6-5 | . | ATGQGDNQPQH
TRBJ1-1 | TRBV27 | . | ASSLGTGGGYTEAF
TRBJ1-6 | TRBV7-8 | . | ASSADNRDRAGSSPLH
TRBJ1-6 | TRBV5-1 | . | ASSNRDSPLH
TRBJ2-3 | TRBV5-1 | . | ASSLVSGGPDTQY
TRBJ1-6 | TRBV3-1/TRBV3-2 | . | ASSQGSGIPLH
TRBJ2-7 | TRBV5-1 | . | ASSLNDRGQQY
TRBJ2-5 | TRBV3-1/TRBV3-2 | . | ASSQVLAGGETQY
TRBJ1-1 | TRBV5-1 | . | ASSLAQKGEAF
TRBJ1-2 | TRBV24-1 | . | AFHDRGRTYGYT
TRBJ1-4 | TRBV18 | . | ASSPLGGSEKLF
TRBJ2-7 | TRBV11-2 | . | ASLHGSGGLSYEQY
TRBJ2-3 | TRBV11-2 | . | ASSLVGTSGVGADTQY
TRBJ1-4 | TRBV15 | . | ATSRAAGGEKLF
TRBJ1-1 | TRBV7-8 | . | ASSLEGGAEAF
TRBJ2-2 | TRBV7-9 | . | ASSPSGGGNTGELF
TRBJ2-2 | TRBV4-1 | . | ASSRTILGPNAGELF
TRBJ1-3 | TRBV5-1 | . | ASSFDRGLGNTIY
TRBJ2-5 | TRBV30 | once | AWSRLAGGETQY
TRBJ2-3 | TRBV25-1 | . | ASSESGEADTQY
TRBJ1-3 | TRBV4-1 | . | ASSHPQDGGMGNTIY
TRBJ1-1 | TRBV4-1 | few | ASSQVDRDTEAF
TRBJ2-7 | TRBV10-3 | . | AISELGLAGDYEQY
TRBJ1-2 | TRBV7-9 | . | ASSSSTVYGYT
TRBJ1-2 | TRBV12-3/TRBV12-4 | . | ASSLGGQGDYT
TRBJ2-1 | TRBV9 | . | ASSVDPGTGRNEQF
TRBJ2-1 | TRBV5-4 | . | ASSPATGNEQF
TRBJ2-2 | TRBV5-1 | . | ASRGLGNTGELF
TRBJ2-1 | TRBV11-2 | . | ASRAGLYNEQF
TRBJ1-2 | TRBV11-2 | . | ASSSTLGQSYGYT